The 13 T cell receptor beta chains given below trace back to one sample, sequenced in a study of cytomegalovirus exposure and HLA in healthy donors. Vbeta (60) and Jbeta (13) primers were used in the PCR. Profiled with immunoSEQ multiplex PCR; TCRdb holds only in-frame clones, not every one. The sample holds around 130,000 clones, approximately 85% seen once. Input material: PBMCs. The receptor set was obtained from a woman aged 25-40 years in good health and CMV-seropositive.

The CDR3 DNA reads TGTGCCAGCAGCTTGGAGTCAGGGTCCACTGAAGCTTTCTTT. Its protein product is CASSLESGSTEAFF. The V and J genes are TRBV5-5 and TRBJ1-1; perhaps TRBD1 as D (5 bases). Germline CDR1 is SGHKS and CDR2 is YYEKEE (reference sequence). Trimming stripped 0 bases from V and 4 bases from J, with 10 bases between. CDR3 length equals 14 residues. Variable domain in full (rest from reference TRBV5-5 and TRBJ1-1): DAGVTQSPTHLIKTRGQQVTLRCSPISGHKSVSWYQQVLGQGPQFIFQYYEKEERGRGNFPDRFSARQFPNYSSELNVNALLLGDSALYLCASSLESGSTEAFFGQGTRLTVV.

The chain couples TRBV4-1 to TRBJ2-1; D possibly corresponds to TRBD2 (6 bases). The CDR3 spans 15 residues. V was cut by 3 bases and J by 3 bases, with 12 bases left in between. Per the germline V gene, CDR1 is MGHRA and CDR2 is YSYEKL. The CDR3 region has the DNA TGCGCCAGCAGCCAGCTGGGACTTAGCTACAATGAGCAGTTCTTC. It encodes CASSQLGLSYNEQFF.

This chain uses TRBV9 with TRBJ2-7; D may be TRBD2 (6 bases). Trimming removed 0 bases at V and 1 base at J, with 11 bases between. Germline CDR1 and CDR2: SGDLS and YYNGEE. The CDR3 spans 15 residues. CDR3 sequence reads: CASSVGGEESYEQYF. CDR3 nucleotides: TGTGCCAGCAGCGTAGGTGGGGAGGAGTCCTACGAGCAGTACTTC.

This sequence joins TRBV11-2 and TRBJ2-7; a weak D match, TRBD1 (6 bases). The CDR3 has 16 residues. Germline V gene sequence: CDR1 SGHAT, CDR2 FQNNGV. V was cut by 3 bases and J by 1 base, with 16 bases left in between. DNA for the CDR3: TGTGCCAGCAGCTTGATGGGGGCGACGGGATCCTACGAGCAGTACTTC. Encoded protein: CASSLMGATGSYEQYF.

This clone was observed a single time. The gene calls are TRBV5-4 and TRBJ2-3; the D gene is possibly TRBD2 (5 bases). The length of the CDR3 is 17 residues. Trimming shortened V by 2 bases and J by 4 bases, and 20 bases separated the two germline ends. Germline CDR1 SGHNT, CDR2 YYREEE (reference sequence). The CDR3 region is CASSFGLVATGADTQYF. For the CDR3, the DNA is TGTGCCAGCAGCTTTGGGCTGGTAGCGACTGGGGCAGATACGCAGTATTTT.

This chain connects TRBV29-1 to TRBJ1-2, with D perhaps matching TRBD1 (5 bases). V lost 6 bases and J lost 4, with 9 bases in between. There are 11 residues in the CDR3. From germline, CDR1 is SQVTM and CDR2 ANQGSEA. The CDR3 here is CSVGGVYGYTF. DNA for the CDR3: TGCAGCGTGGGAGGGGTCTATGGCTACACCTTC.

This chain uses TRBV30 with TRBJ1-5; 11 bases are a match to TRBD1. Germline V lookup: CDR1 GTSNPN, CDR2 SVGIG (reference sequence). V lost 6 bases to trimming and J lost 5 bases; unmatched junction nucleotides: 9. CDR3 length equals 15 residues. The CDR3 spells CACGRGQGAYQPQHF. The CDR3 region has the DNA TGTGCCTGTGGACGTGGACAGGGGGCCTATCAGCCCCAGCATTTT.

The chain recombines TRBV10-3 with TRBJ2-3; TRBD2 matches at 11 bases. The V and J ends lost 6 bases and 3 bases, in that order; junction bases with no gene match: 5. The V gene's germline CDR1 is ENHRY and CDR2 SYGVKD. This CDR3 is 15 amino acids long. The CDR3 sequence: CAISALAGVTDTQYF. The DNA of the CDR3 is TGTGCCATCAGCGCACTAGCGGGGGTAACAGATACGCAGTATTTT.

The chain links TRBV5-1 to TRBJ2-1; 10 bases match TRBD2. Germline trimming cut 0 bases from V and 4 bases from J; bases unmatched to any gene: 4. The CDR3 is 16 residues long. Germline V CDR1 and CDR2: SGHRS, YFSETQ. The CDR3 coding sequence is TGCGCCAGCAGCTTGGGAGCGGGAGGGAATTACAATGAGCAGTTCTTC. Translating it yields CASSLGAGGNYNEQFF.

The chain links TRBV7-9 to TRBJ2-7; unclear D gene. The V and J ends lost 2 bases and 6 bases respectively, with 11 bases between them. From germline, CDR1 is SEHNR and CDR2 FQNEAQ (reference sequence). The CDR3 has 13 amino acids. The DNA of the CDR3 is TGTGCCAGCAGCTTATCCGGGTTCACCGAGCAGTACTTC. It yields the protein CASSLSGFTEQYF.

The CDR3 DNA reads as TGCAGCGTGATAGGGACAGTTTTAACCTACGAGCAGTACTTC. This encodes CSVIGTVLTYEQYF. This chain joins TRBV29-1 and TRBJ2-7, with 7 bases fitting TRBD1. The V segment lost 6 bases and the J segment 2 bases; nucleotides outside the gene matches: 10. Germline CDR1 and CDR2: SQVTM and ANQGSEA. The CDR3 covers 14 residues.

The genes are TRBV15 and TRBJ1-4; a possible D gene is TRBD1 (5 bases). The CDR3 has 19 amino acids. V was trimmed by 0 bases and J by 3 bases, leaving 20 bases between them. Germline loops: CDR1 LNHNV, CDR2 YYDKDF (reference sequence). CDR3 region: CATSRDLSQITGPNEKLFF. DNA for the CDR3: TGTGCCACCAGCAGAGATCTGTCCCAGATAACAGGCCCTAATGAAAAACTGTTTTTT.

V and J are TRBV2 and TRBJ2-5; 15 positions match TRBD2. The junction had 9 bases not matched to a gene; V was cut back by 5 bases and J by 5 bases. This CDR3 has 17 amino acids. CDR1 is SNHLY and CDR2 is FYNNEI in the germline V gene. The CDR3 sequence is CASSRWTSGGASETQYF. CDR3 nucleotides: TGTGCCAGCAGTCGCTGGACTAGCGGGGGGGCCTCGGAGACCCAGTACTTC.